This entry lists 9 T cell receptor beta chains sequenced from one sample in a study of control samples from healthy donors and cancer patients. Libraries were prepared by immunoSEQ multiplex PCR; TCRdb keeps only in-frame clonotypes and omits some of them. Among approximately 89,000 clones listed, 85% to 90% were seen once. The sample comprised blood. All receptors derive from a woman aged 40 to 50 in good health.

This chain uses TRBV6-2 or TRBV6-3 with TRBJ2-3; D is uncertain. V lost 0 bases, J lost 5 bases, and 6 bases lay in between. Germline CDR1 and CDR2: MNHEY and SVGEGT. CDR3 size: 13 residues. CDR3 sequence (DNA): TGTGCCAGCAGTTACTCCGGAATAGATACGCAGTATTTT. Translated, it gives CASSYSGIDTQYF.

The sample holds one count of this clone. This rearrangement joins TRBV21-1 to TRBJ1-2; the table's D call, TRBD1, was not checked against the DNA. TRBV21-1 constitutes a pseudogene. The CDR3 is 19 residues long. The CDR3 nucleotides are TGTGCCAGCAGCAAAGGGAGCCCAGGGGCCGATCCAGCTAACTATGGCTACACCTTC. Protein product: CASSKGSPGADPANYGYTF.

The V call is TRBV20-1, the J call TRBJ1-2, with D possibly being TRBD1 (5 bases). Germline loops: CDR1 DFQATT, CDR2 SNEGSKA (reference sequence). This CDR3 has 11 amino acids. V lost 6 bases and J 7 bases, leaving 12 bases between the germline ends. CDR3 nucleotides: TGCAGTGCGCCGCGGGGGGGTGGCTACACCTTC. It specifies CSAPRGGGYTF.

The CDR3 region is CASSHTGSSGNTIYF. The CDR3 coding sequence is TGCGCCAGCAGCCATACAGGGTCCTCTGGAAACACCATATATTTT. The chain couples TRBV4-1 to TRBJ1-3, with D tentatively TRBD1 (6 bases). Germline V gives CDR1 MGHRA, CDR2 YSYEKL. This CDR3 region has 15 residues. With 3 bases removed from V and 0 bases from J, the gap between germline ends came to 9 bases.

CDR3 DNA: TGTGCCAGCAGCCCCCGACAGAACACCGGGGAGCTGTTTTTT. This gives the protein CASSPRQNTGELFF. The rearrangement joins TRBV7-3 to TRBJ2-2; D is uncertain. Trimming cost V 5 bases and J 1 base, with 8 bases left between them. The CDR3 extends over 14 amino acids. Germline V lookup: CDR1 SGHTA, CDR2 FQGTGA.

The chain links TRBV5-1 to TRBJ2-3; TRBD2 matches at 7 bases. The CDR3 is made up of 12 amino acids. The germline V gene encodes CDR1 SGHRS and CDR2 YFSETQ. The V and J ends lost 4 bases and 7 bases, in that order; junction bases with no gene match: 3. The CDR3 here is CASSASGNTQYF. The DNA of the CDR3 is TGCGCCAGCAGCGCTAGCGGCAATACGCAGTATTTT.

The CDR3 loop is CASSLDRGPGNTEAFF. DNA of the CDR3: TGCGCCAGCAGCCTTGACAGGGGGCCGGGGAACACTGAAGCTTTCTTT. The chain is built from TRBV5-1 and TRBJ1-1; 10 positions agree with TRBD1. CDR3 size: 16 residues. CDR1 SGHRS and CDR2 YFSETQ come from the germline V gene. With V trimmed by 4 bases and J by 1 base, 7 bases remained unmatched.

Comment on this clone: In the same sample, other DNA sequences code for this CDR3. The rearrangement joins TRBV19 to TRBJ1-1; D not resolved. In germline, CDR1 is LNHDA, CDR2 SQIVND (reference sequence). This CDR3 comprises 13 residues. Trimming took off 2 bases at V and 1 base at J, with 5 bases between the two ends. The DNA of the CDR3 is TGTGCCAGTAGTATAAAAGGGAACACTGAAGCTTTCTTT. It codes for CASSIKGNTEAFF.

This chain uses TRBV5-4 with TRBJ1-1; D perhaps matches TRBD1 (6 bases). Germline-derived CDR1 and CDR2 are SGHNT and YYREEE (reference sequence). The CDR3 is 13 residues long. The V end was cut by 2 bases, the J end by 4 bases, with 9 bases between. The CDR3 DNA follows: TGTGCCAGCAGCTTTGGACAGATCACTGAAGCTTTCTTT. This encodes CASSFGQITEAFF.